Listed below are T cell receptor beta chains from one sample, sequenced in a study of blood T cell dynamics during melanoma immunotherapy. TCRdb's table, derived via immunoSEQ multiplex PCR, lists solely in-frame clones and lacks some. This table has more than 8,000 clones, 81% appearing once. Source: blood, taken from a patient treated with checkpoint blockade. These receptors originate from a human donor with melanoma. The CDR3 runs from the conserved cysteine through the conserved F or W. The order of the fields is V gene, D gene, J gene, clone size, CDR3 protein, CDR3 DNA. A D gene is named only where the DNA matches it firmly. Clone size is not always given. Where it is, it says once, few, many or a class for expanded clones.

V: TRBV5-8
D: .
J: TRBJ2-5
size: .
CDR3: CASSLVSVQETQYF
DNA: TGTGCCAGCAGCTTGGTCTCAGTCCAAGAGACCCAGTACTTC

V: TRBV27
D: .
J: TRBJ2-3
size: .
CDR3: CASSLYPPRDTDTQYF
DNA: TGTGCCAGCAGTTTATACCCCCCACGGGACACAGATACGCAGTATTTT

V: TRBV5-1
D: .
J: TRBJ2-5
size: .
CDR3: CASSWDSETQYF
DNA: TGCGCCAGCAGCTGGGATAGCGAGACCCAGTACTTC

V: TRBV6-6
D: .
J: TRBJ1-2
size: .
CDR3: CASRLDINYGYTF
DNA: TGTGCCAGCAGACTCGACATTAACTATGGCTACACCTTC

V: TRBV4-1
D: .
J: TRBJ1-5
size: .
CDR3: CASSPPGVNQPQHF
DNA: TGCGCCAGCAGCCCCCCAGGGGTCAATCAGCCCCAGCATTTT

V: TRBV6-1
D: .
J: TRBJ1-2
size: .
CDR3: CASSPEGGPYGYTF
DNA: TGTGCCAGCAGCCCCGAGGGAGGCCCATATGGCTACACCTTC

V: TRBV11-2
D: TRBD1
J: TRBJ2-7
size: .
CDR3: CASSWDSLEQYF
DNA: TGTGCCAGCAGCTGGGACAGTCTCGAGCAGTACTTC

V: TRBV10-2
D: TRBD2
J: TRBJ2-3
size: .
CDR3: CASSALAGVSTDTQYF
DNA: TGCGCCAGCAGTGCTCTAGCGGGGGTTAGCACAGATACGCAGTATTTT

V: TRBV7-9
D: TRBD1
J: TRBJ2-7
size: .
CDR3: CASSSTGGSLHEQYF
DNA: TGTGCCAGCAGCTCCACAGGGGGAAGTTTGCACGAGCAGTACTTC

V: TRBV7-2
D: TRBD2
J: TRBJ2-1
size: .
CDR3: CASSSRAVAGGNNEQFF
DNA: TGTGCCAGCAGCTCCCGGGCGGTAGCGGGAGGCAACAATGAGCAGTTCTTC

V: TRBV6-6
D: TRBD1
J: TRBJ1-6
size: .
CDR3: CASSQGQVYNSPLHF
DNA: TGTGCCAGCAGCCAAGGACAGGTCTATAATTCACCCCTCCACTTT

V: TRBV28
D: .
J: TRBJ1-1
size: once
CDR3: CASSFFQREAFF
DNA: TGTGCCAGCAGTTTTTTTCAAAGAGAAGCTTTCTTT